This entry lists 23 T cell receptor beta chains sequenced from one sample in a study of cytomegalovirus exposure and HLA in healthy donors. Generated by immunoSEQ multiplex PCR, the TCRdb table keeps only in-frame clones and is missing some. The profile covers some 150,000 clones, with about 86% appearing a single time and around 2.1% taken by the ten largest. Sequenced input: PBMCs. The receptors were sampled from a human donor in good health.

A single count supports this clone. The gene calls are TRBV7-3 and TRBJ1-2, with D uncertain. Trimming removed 0 bases at V and 8 bases at J, with 7 bases between. Germline loops: CDR1 SGHTA, CDR2 FQGTGA. This CDR3 has 12 amino acids. As DNA, the CDR3 is TGTGCCAGCAGCTTAACCGGTTACGGCTACACCTTC. It is translated as CASSLTGYGYTF.

The chain uses TRBV2 and TRBJ2-1; 11 bases match TRBD2. The CDR3 covers 15 residues. V was pared by 5 bases and J by 8 bases, with 8 bases of the junction left unmatched. In germline, CDR1 is SNHLY, CDR2 FYNNEI. The DNA for the CDR3 is TGTGCCAGCAGTTATATGGGACTAGCGGTGGATGAGCAGTTCTTC. It translates to CASSYMGLAVDEQFF.

The rearrangement links TRBV7-9 to TRBJ2-3, with D tentatively TRBD2 (6 bases). Germline V gene lookup returns CDR1 SEHNR and CDR2 FQNEAQ (reference sequence). Trimming took off 7 bases at V and 0 bases at J, with 20 bases between the two ends. The CDR3 extends over 17 amino acids. This CDR3 is CASTLRRGDSSTDTQYF. In DNA, the CDR3 is TGTGCCAGCACCCTCCGGCGGGGTGACTCTAGCACAGATACGCAGTATTTT.

This clone was counted a single time. The chain joins TRBV27 to TRBJ2-1; perhaps TRBD2 as D (5 bases). The CDR3 has 16 amino acids. The germline gives CDR1 MNHEY, CDR2 SMNVEV (reference sequence). V lost 0 bases and J 5 bases, leaving 14 bases between the germline ends. The CDR3 loop reads CASSLSFLRGHNEQFF. CDR3 DNA: TGTGCCAGCAGTTTATCGTTCCTACGCGGGCACAATGAGCAGTTCTTC.

The sample holds one count of this clone. The V and J genes are TRBV7-2 and TRBJ1-5, with a weak D call TRBD1 (5 bases). V was shortened by 3 bases and J by 5 bases, with 8 bases between the two germline ends. The germline V gene encodes CDR1 SGHTA and CDR2 FQGNSA. This CDR3 spans 13 amino acids. The CDR3 nucleotides read TGTGCCAGCAGCTTGGAAGGGGATCAGCCCCAGCATTTT. As protein: CASSLEGDQPQHF.

The V gene is TRBV7-2, the J gene TRBJ2-3, with 7 nucleotides matching TRBD2. J lost 4 bases, V lost 8 bases, and 6 bases had no gene match. CDR3 length: 13 amino acids. Germline V lookup: CDR1 SGHTA, CDR2 FQGNSA. CDR3 loop: CASGLGGPDTQYF. CDR3 in DNA: TGTGCCAGCGGACTAGGAGGTCCAGATACGCAGTATTTT.

This clone has only one observation. The V call is TRBV27, the J call TRBJ1-4, with TRBD1 identical over 8 bases. V lost 6 bases, J lost 7 bases, and 7 bases stayed unmatched. The CDR3 sequence is 14 residues long. The germline CDR1 and CDR2 sequences are MNHEY and SMNVEV (reference sequence). CDR3 coding DNA: TGTGCCAGCAGATCCTCGGACAGGGTTGAAAAACTGTTTTTT. Translation: CASRSSDRVEKLFF.

The gene calls are TRBV5-1 and TRBJ2-3; 9 bases map to TRBD2. The V and J ends lost 7 bases and 4 bases, in that order; junction bases with no gene match: 4. CDR1 is SGHRS and CDR2 is YFSETQ in the germline V gene. The CDR3 runs 13 residues. CDR3 loop: CASGLAGADTQYF. In DNA form, the CDR3 reads TGCGCCAGCGGTTTAGCGGGAGCAGATACGCAGTATTTT.

This rearrangement joins TRBV29-1 to TRBJ2-2, with TRBD1 matching over 7 bases. The CDR3 has 14 amino acids. The germline gives CDR1 SQVTM, CDR2 ANQGSEA. The V and J ends lost 4 bases and 7 bases, in that order; junction bases with no gene match: 9. The CDR3 reads CSVARTGRGGELFF. The CDR3 DNA reads TGCAGCGTTGCTAGGACAGGCCGAGGCGGGGAGCTGTTTTTT.

The J gene is TRBJ2-7, the V gene TRBV11-2, with D possibly being TRBD2 (5 bases). CDR1 SGHAT and CDR2 FQNNGV come from the germline V gene. This CDR3 region has 12 residues. Trimming stripped 0 bases from V and 6 bases from J, with 6 bases between. The CDR3 region is CASSLEGVEQYF. In DNA form, the CDR3 reads TGTGCCAGCAGCTTAGAGGGAGTCGAGCAGTACTTC.

V gene TRBV6-1 combines with J gene TRBJ2-1; 14 bases agree with TRBD2. The V and J ends lost 7 bases and 9 bases, in that order; junction bases with no gene match: 8. This CDR3 comprises 15 residues. Germline V gives CDR1 MNHNS, CDR2 SASEGT. The CDR3 spells CASIRGTSGRFEQFF. For the CDR3, the DNA is TGTGCCAGCATAAGAGGGACTAGCGGGAGATTTGAGCAGTTCTTC.

The chain is built from TRBV6-5 and TRBJ1-3, with a possible D match to TRBD1 (6 bases). CDR3 length: 13 residues. Trimming stripped 6 bases from V and 4 bases from J, with 10 bases between. Per the germline V gene, CDR1 is MNHEY and CDR2 is SVGAGI. CDR3 sequence reads: CASSRTEGNTIYF. CDR3 nucleotide sequence: TGTGCCAGCAGCAGGACAGAAGGAAACACCATATATTTT.

The chain's CDR3 is CASSPIQAQDTQYF. The CDR3 DNA reads as TGTGCCAGCTCACCGATTCAGGCGCAAGATACGCAGTATTTT. The J gene is TRBJ2-3, the V gene TRBV18; no reliable D call. Germline CDR1 and CDR2: KGHSH and LQKENI. The CDR3 covers 14 residues. V was pared by 3 bases and J by 5 bases, with 12 bases between.

This rearrangement joins TRBV28 to TRBJ2-1; 11 bases fit TRBD2. J gave up 0 bases and V 1 base, and 17 bases lay outside the gene matches. CDR1 and CDR2 from the germline V gene are MDHEN and SYDVKM. The CDR3 extends over 22 amino acids. Here the CDR3 reads CASSLFFYGTSGGKDSYNEQFF. The CDR3 DNA reads as TGTGCCAGCAGTTTATTCTTTTATGGGACTAGCGGAGGAAAAGACTCCTACAATGAGCAGTTCTTC.

Regarding this clone: Other DNA sequences in the sample encode the same CDR3. The rearrangement joins TRBV18 to TRBJ2-7; a possible D gene is TRBD1 (5 bases). V was cut by 5 bases and J by 4 bases, with 9 bases left in between. Germline V lookup: CDR1 KGHSH, CDR2 LQKENI. The CDR3 is 12 residues long. CDR3 in DNA: TGTGCCAGCTCATCAGACAGTTACGAGCAGTACTTC. Residues: CASSSDSYEQYF.

This clone was observed a few times. V usage is TRBV5-1 and J usage is TRBJ1-3; D is ambiguous. The V end lost 0 bases, the J end lost 0 bases, and 7 bases lay between the germline ends. Germline loops: CDR1 SGHRS, CDR2 YFSETQ. CDR3 size: 15 residues. CDR3 DNA: TGCGCCAGCAGCTTGGTCGGAGCCTCTGGAAACACCATATATTTT. It yields the protein CASSLVGASGNTIYF.

Worth noting for this clone: The same CDR3 arises from other DNA sequences in this sample as well. The chain carries TRBV5-1 and TRBJ1-4, with 7 nucleotides matching TRBD1. Germline CDR1 SGHRS, CDR2 YFSETQ. CDR3 size: 13 residues. V was clipped by 0 bases and J by 8 bases; unmatched bases: 1. The CDR3 spells CASSLGTGEKLFF. The DNA for the CDR3 is TGCGCCAGCAGCTTGGGGACAGGCGAAAAACTGTTTTTT.

This chain connects TRBV29-1 to TRBJ1-2; D gene uncertain. There are 14 residues in the CDR3. Germline V gene sequence: CDR1 SQVTM, CDR2 ANQGSEA. V was cut by 4 bases and J by 0 bases, with 12 bases left in between. CDR3 loop: CSVAPRETNYGYTF. In nucleotides, the CDR3 is TGCAGCGTTGCCCCTCGGGAAACTAACTATGGCTACACCTTC.

The rearrangement links TRBV25-1 to TRBJ2-3; D not certain. Germline V gene lookup returns CDR1 MGHDK and CDR2 SYGVNS. CDR3 length: 13 amino acids. The V end lost 4 bases, the J end lost 1 base, and 6 bases lay between the germline ends. The CDR3 is CASSGRGTDTQYF. In DNA, the CDR3 is TGTGCCAGCAGTGGACGGGGCACAGATACGCAGTATTTT.

Here the CDR3 reads CASSFRGVDTIYF. The CDR3 DNA sequence: TGTGCCAGCAGCTTCCGGGGAGTCGACACCATATATTTT. The chain has TRBV5-4 and TRBJ1-3; the D is unclear. Trimming pared 2 bases from V and 8 bases from J, leaving 11 bases between. The CDR3 consists of 13 residues. The germline V gene encodes CDR1 SGHNT and CDR2 YYREEE (reference sequence).

The chain recombines TRBV9 with TRBJ2-7; D perhaps matches TRBD2 (7 bases). CDR3 length: 15 residues. Germline V CDR1 and CDR2: SGDLS, YYNGEE. The V end lost 4 bases, the J end lost 1 base, and 15 bases lay between the germline ends. The CDR3 sequence is CASSLKGGVSYEQYF. Here the CDR3 DNA reads TGTGCCAGCAGCCTGAAAGGGGGGGTGTCCTACGAGCAGTACTTC.

The CDR3 DNA is TGTGCCAGCACCCCGTCCCCAGGGGGCGGTATCAACGAGCAGTACTTC. Its translation: CASTPSPGGGINEQYF. The chain couples TRBV2 to TRBJ2-7; 8 positions agree with TRBD1. There are 16 residues in the CDR3. The trim removed 7 bases at V and 5 bases at J, leaving 16 bases unmatched. Germline lookup yields CDR1 SNHLY and CDR2 FYNNEI.

The rearrangement uses TRBV4-1 and TRBJ1-2; 9 positions agree with TRBD1. The V gene's germline CDR1 is MGHRA and CDR2 YSYEKL. V shed 0 bases, J shed 2 bases, and the junction held 10 bases outside the gene matches. This CDR3 has 18 amino acids. For the CDR3, the DNA is TGCGCCAGCAGCCAAGATCCCCGTCCGACAGGGGGGAACTATGGCTACACCTTC. Protein sequence: CASSQDPRPTGGNYGYTF.